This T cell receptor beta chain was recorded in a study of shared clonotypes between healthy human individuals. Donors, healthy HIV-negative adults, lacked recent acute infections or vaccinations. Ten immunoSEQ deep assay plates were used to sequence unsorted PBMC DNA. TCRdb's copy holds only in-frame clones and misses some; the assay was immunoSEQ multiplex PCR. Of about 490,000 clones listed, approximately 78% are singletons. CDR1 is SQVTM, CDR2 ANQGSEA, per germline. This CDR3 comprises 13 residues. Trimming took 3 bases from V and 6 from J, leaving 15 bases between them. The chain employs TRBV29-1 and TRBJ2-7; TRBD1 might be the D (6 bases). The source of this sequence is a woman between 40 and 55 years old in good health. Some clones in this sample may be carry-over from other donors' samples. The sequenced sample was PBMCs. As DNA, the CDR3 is TGCAGCGTTGAGATGGTGGCAGGGGCCGAGCAGTACTTC. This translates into CSVEMVAGAEQYF.